A single sample is the source of the 9 T cell receptor beta chains below, sequenced in a study of Ad26.COV2.S vaccination and SARS-CoV-2 variants. Described treatment: about 20 received Ad26.COV2.S at low or high dose, single or two shots; 5 received placebo; per-sample allocation not given. Specimens were obtained on day 63 following the first vaccine or placebo injection. Generated by immunoSEQ multiplex PCR, the TCRdb table keeps only in-frame clones and is missing some. Of 300,000 to 400,000 clones in the sample, 70% to 90% were seen once. This specimen was peripheral blood, taken in a trial of Ad26.COV2.S vaccine versus placebo. Receptor source: a person between 18 and 65 years old who received the Ad26.COV2.S COVID-19 vaccine or a placebo.

The gene calls are TRBV10-3 and TRBJ2-3; 9 positions match TRBD2. Losses at the gene ends were 10 bases for V and 4 bases for J; bases not matched to a gene: 6. Germline assignment: CDR1 ENHRY and CDR2 SYGVKD. CDR3 size: 13 residues. CDR3 sequence (DNA): TGTGCCACCAGCGGGGGGAACGCAGATACGCAGTATTTT. Protein: CATSGGNADTQYF.

The rearrangement joins TRBV28 to TRBJ2-5; a possible D gene is TRBD2 (6 bases). The ends were cut back, 7 bases at V and 5 bases at J, with 14 bases in the middle. Germline loops: CDR1 MDHEN, CDR2 SYDVKM. This CDR3 has 13 amino acids. The CDR3 bases are TGTGCCAGCACTGGGGAGGCTAGGGAGACCCAGTACTTC. Encoded protein: CASTGEARETQYF. The variable domain in full, with the rest retrieved from reference TRBV28 and TRBJ2-5, is DVKVTQSSRYLVKRTGEKVFLECVQDMDHENMFWYRQDPGLGLRLIYFSYDVKMKEKGDIPEGYSVSREKKERFSLILESASTNQTSMYLCASTGEARETQYFGPGTRLLVL.

V gene TRBV6-5 combines with J gene TRBJ1-5, with a weak D call TRBD1 (6 bases). CDR1 is MNHEY, CDR2 SVGAGI, per germline. Trimming took 10 bases from V and 7 from J, leaving 14 bases between them. This CDR3 comprises 12 residues. CDR3 in DNA: TGTGCCACCCTACAGGGTAGACAGCCCCAGCATTTT. Protein product: CATLQGRQPQHF.

This chain uses TRBV6-1 with TRBJ1-4; 9 nucleotides agree with TRBD1. V shed 2 bases and J 4 bases; nucleotides not matched to a gene: 2. The germline V gene has CDR1 MNHNS and CDR2 SASEGT. The CDR3 has 15 residues. In DNA, the CDR3 is TGTGCCAGCAGTGAACCGACAGGGGGTAATGAAAAACTGTTTTTT. It yields the protein CASSEPTGGNEKLFF.

This clone was observed a single time. The chain uses TRBV7-2 and TRBJ2-3; tentative D call: TRBD2 (7 bases). V lost 3 bases to trimming and J lost 0 bases, with 10 bases between them. CDR3 length equals 15 residues. Germline values: CDR1 SGHTA, CDR2 FQGNSA. The CDR3 DNA follows: TGTGCCAGCAGCTTTGCGGGGGCCAGCACAGATACGCAGTATTTT. Translated, it gives CASSFAGASTDTQYF.

This clone has just a few counts. The chain uses TRBV28 and TRBJ2-2, with D tentatively TRBD1 (5 bases). V was trimmed by 6 bases and J by 6 bases, leaving 17 bases between them. CDR1 MDHEN and CDR2 SYDVKM come from the germline V gene. CDR3 length equals 15 residues. CDR3 sequence: CASRTKITGAGELFF. CDR3 sequence (DNA): TGTGCCAGCAGAACCAAGATCACAGGAGCCGGGGAGCTGTTTTTT. The full variable domain, completed using reference TRBV28 and TRBJ2-2, is DVKVTQSSRYLVKRTGEKVFLECVQDMDHENMFWYRQDPGLGLRLIYFSYDVKMKEKGDIPEGYSVSREKKERFSLILESASTNQTSMYLCASRTKITGAGELFFGEGSRLTVL.

The CDR3 loop reads CASSLTSGGKPSTDTQYF. The CDR3 nucleotides are TGTGCCAGCAGTCTGACTAGCGGGGGGAAGCCTAGCACAGATACGCAGTATTTT. The chain recombines TRBV6-6 with TRBJ2-3, with 13 bases identical to TRBD2. CDR3 length: 18 amino acids. V shed 5 bases, J shed 0 bases, and the junction held 8 bases outside the gene matches. Germline values: CDR1 MNHNY, CDR2 SVGAGI (reference sequence).

This chain connects TRBV7-3 to TRBJ2-5, with a possible D match to TRBD1 (7 bases). This CDR3 is built from 15 residues. V lost 5 bases to trimming and J lost 4 bases, with 17 bases between them. From germline, CDR1 is SGHTA and CDR2 FQGTGA. CDR3 loop: CASSRRGERGETQYF. The CDR3 coding sequence is TGTGCCAGCAGCCGCAGGGGGGAGAGAGGAGAGACCCAGTACTTC.

V and J are TRBV9 and TRBJ2-7; TRBD1 or TRBD2 may be the D gene (5 bases each). The V end lost 3 bases, the J end lost 3 bases, and 10 bases lay between the germline ends. The length of the CDR3 is 13 residues. Germline V gives CDR1 SGDLS, CDR2 YYNGEE. The CDR3 DNA follows: TGTGCCAGCAGCGCGGGACGCAACTACGAGCAGTACTTC. Protein product: CASSAGRNYEQYF. Full variable domain (missing parts from reference TRBV9 and TRBJ2-7): DSGVTQTPKHLITATGQRVTLRCSPRSGDLSVYWYQQSLDQGLQFLIQYYNGEERAKGNILERFSAQQFPDLHSELNLSSLELGDSALYFCASSAGRNYEQYFGPGTRLTVT.